The 28 T cell receptor beta chains reported below all come from one sample, sequenced in a study of blood T cell repertoires in COVID-19. The table came from immunoSEQ multiplex PCR; TCRdb's copy has only in-frame clones and leaves some out. The sample contains roughly 180,000 clones, roughly 85% of which appear only once. Input material: peripheral blood. The origin of the receptors is a woman aged 45-65 years with COVID-19, enrolled during active disease.

The CDR3 DNA reads as TGTGCCAGCAGCTTAGGGCCTAGCTCGAACACCGGGGAGCTGTTTTTT. Protein: CASSLGPSSNTGELFF. V and J are TRBV5-4 and TRBJ2-2; a possible D gene is TRBD2 (5 bases). Germline-derived CDR1 and CDR2 are SGHNT and YYREEE (reference sequence). V was trimmed by 2 bases and J by 0 bases, leaving 11 bases between them. CDR3 length: 16 residues.

CDR3 DNA sequence: TGCGCCAGCAGCCACTACAGAGGGACAGGGAACACCGGGGAGCTGTTTTTT. It specifies CASSHYRGTGNTGELFF. This chain uses TRBV4-1 with TRBJ2-2, with 8 nucleotides matching TRBD1. The ends lost 3 bases at V and 1 base at J; junction bases unmatched: 7. Germline assignment: CDR1 MGHRA and CDR2 YSYEKL. The CDR3 consists of 17 residues.

The chain couples TRBV3-1 (or the pseudogene TRBV3-2) to TRBJ1-1; TRBD1 matches 8 bases. The CDR3 is made up of 14 amino acids. Germline V lookup: CDR1 LGHDT, CDR2 YNNKEL (reference sequence). Unmatched junction bases numbered 6, after V lost 1 base and J lost 8 bases. The CDR3 bases are TGTGCCAGCAGCCAAGCAGGGGGCCCCCAAGAAGCTTTCTTT. This sequence encodes CASSQAGGPQEAFF.

The V gene is TRBV10-3, the J gene TRBJ2-5, with D perhaps TRBD2 (6 bases). CDR1 is ENHRY and CDR2 is SYGVKD in the germline V gene. The V end lost 3 bases, the J end lost 12 bases, and 14 bases lay between the germline ends. This CDR3 region has 12 residues. CDR3 amino acids: CAISDGEEREYF. The CDR3 DNA follows: TGTGCCATCAGTGACGGGGAGGAGAGGGAGTACTTC.

J is TRBJ2-2 and V is TRBV3-1 (or the pseudogene TRBV3-2); TRBD2 matches at 7 bases. Germline values: CDR1 LGHDT, CDR2 YNNKEL (reference sequence). The CDR3 has 15 residues. The V and J ends lost 2 bases and 4 bases, in that order; junction bases with no gene match: 4. This CDR3 is CASSQTSGGTGELFF. CDR3 DNA: TGTGCCAGCAGCCAAACCTCGGGGGGCACCGGGGAGCTGTTTTTT.

The V and J genes are TRBV18 and TRBJ1-1; 8 nucleotides match TRBD1. The ends lost 6 bases at V and 6 bases at J; junction bases unmatched: 3. The CDR3 runs 12 residues. The V gene's germline CDR1 is KGHSH and CDR2 LQKENI. CDR3 region: CASSPGGSEAFF. The CDR3 DNA sequence: TGTGCCAGCTCCCCAGGGGGCTCTGAAGCTTTCTTT.

This chain links TRBV2 with TRBJ2-2; a possible D gene is TRBD1 (5 bases). Trimming pared 6 bases from V and 6 bases from J, leaving 29 bases between. The CDR3 has 19 amino acids. Per germline, CDR1 SNHLY and CDR2 FYNNEI. CDR3 in DNA: TGTGCCAGCAGGCTGAATCCAAGGACAACCTCAACAAAGGCCGGGGAGCTGTTTTTT. It codes for CASRLNPRTTSTKAGELFF. Full variable domain (missing parts from reference TRBV2 and TRBJ2-2): EPEVTQTPSHQVTQMGQEVILRCVPISNHLYFYWYRQILGQKVEFLVSFYNNEISEKSEIFDDQFSVERPDGSNFTLKIRSTKLEDSAMYFCASRLNPRTTSTKAGELFFGEGSRLTVL.

This chain joins TRBV2 and TRBJ2-7; TRBD1 aligns across 9 bases. The trim removed 1 base at V and 3 bases at J, leaving 4 bases unmatched. Germline-derived CDR1 and CDR2 are SNHLY and FYNNEI. The CDR3 contains 15 residues. CDR3 nucleotide sequence: TGTGCCAGCAGTGAAGTGGACAGGGGTGGCTACGAGCAGTACTTC. Its translation is CASSEVDRGGYEQYF.

Comment on this clone: Additional DNA sequences in this sample encode the identical CDR3. J is TRBJ1-2 and V is TRBV25-1; D gene unclear. Germline loops: CDR1 MGHDK, CDR2 SYGVNS. Between the trimmed V and J ends, which lost 1 base and 7 bases, there was a span of 4 bases. This CDR3 has 11 amino acids. For the CDR3, the DNA is TGTGCCAGCAGTGAATCATTTGGCTACACCTTC. Protein: CASSESFGYTF.

The J gene is TRBJ1-2, the V gene TRBV5-6, with D hard to call. Trimming stripped 0 bases from V and 2 bases from J, with 5 bases between. The CDR3 length is 13 residues. Germline loops: CDR1 SGHDT, CDR2 YYEEEE. The CDR3 reads CASSLGQNYGYTF. The CDR3 nucleotides are TGTGCCAGCAGCTTGGGGCAGAACTATGGCTACACCTTC.

This chain connects TRBV2 to TRBJ2-5; 10 bases agree with TRBD1. V trimming: 9 bases; J trimming: 1 base; junction bases outside the gene matches: 8. Germline loops: CDR1 SNHLY, CDR2 FYNNEI. This CDR3 is 15 amino acids long. CDR3 sequence reads: CARREGQGVQETQYF. As DNA, the CDR3 is TGTGCCAGACGAGAAGGACAGGGGGTCCAAGAGACCCAGTACTTC.

This rearrangement joins TRBV6-5 to TRBJ1-1; D is possibly TRBD1 (6 bases). The CDR3 is made up of 15 amino acids. Trimming pared 5 bases from V and 5 bases from J, leaving 18 bases between. Germline CDR1 reads MNHEY; CDR2 reads SVGAGI. The CDR3: CASSPEGGTRTEAFF. The DNA of the CDR3 is TGTGCCAGCAGTCCCGAGGGAGGGACAAGGACTGAAGCTTTCTTT.

The chain has TRBV3-1 (or the pseudogene TRBV3-2) and TRBJ1-1, with D maybe TRBD1 (6 bases). The length of the CDR3 is 13 residues. Germline V gene sequence: CDR1 LGHDT, CDR2 YNNKEL (reference sequence). V was trimmed by 3 bases and J by 5 bases, leaving 10 bases between them. In DNA form, the CDR3 reads TGTGCCAGCAGCCAGGACAGCCCAACTGAAGCTTTCTTT. Its translation is CASSQDSPTEAFF.

The gene calls are TRBV5-6 and TRBJ1-5, with 8 bases fitting TRBD1. The germline V gene has CDR1 SGHDT and CDR2 YYEEEE. The CDR3 covers 15 residues. Trimming took 5 bases from V and 8 from J; bases not matched to a gene: 12. The CDR3 coding sequence is TGTGCCAGCAGTCGGGACAGGCTCCTGGGAGAGCCCCAGCATTTT. It translates to CASSRDRLLGEPQHF.

The genes are TRBV19 and TRBJ1-2; a possible D gene is TRBD1 (5 bases). The V end lost 8 bases, the J end lost 6 bases, and 16 bases lay between the germline ends. CDR1 and CDR2 (germline): LNHDA, SQIVND (reference sequence). The CDR3 is 13 amino acids. CDR3 region: CASDGQGNNGYTF. CDR3 nucleotide sequence: TGTGCCAGTGATGGGCAGGGCAATAATGGCTACACCTTC. The entire variable domain, with the rest obtained from reference TRBV19 and TRBJ1-2, is as follows: DGGITQSPKYLFRKEGQNVTLSCEQNLNHDAMYWYRQDPGQGLRLIYYSQIVNDFQKGDIAEGYSVSREKKESFPLTVTSAQKNPTAFYLCASDGQGNNGYTFGSGTRLTVV.

This clone was found once. The chain has TRBV18 and TRBJ2-1; D gene ambiguous. Trimming left V 5 bases short and J 4 bases short, with 9 bases between. The CDR3 is 13 residues long. Germline CDR1 is KGHSH and CDR2 is LQKENI. This CDR3 reads CASSVPEYNEQFF. CDR3 nucleotides: TGTGCCAGCTCAGTTCCGGAGTACAATGAGCAGTTCTTC. Drawing the rest from reference TRBV18 and TRBJ2-1, the complete variable domain is NAGVMQNPRHLVRRRGQEARLRCSPMKGHSHVYWYRQLPEEGLKFMVYLQKENIIDESGMPKERFSAEFPKEGPSILRIQQVVRGDSAAYFCASSVPEYNEQFFGPGTRLTVL.

This clone has just one count. This sequence joins TRBV7-8 and TRBJ1-1, with 8 bases lining up with TRBD1. Looked up from germline, CDR1 is SGHVS and CDR2 is FQNEAQ. This CDR3 comprises 16 residues. The junction had 11 bases not matched to a gene; V was cut back by 5 bases and J by 3 bases. The CDR3: CASSPRRGLKDTEAFF. For the CDR3, the DNA is TGTGCCAGCAGCCCTCGCAGGGGGCTAAAGGACACTGAAGCTTTCTTT.

The chain links TRBV3-1 (or the pseudogene TRBV3-2) to TRBJ2-1; a weak D match, TRBD1 (6 bases). V lost 1 base and J lost 8, with 6 bases in between. The germline V gene has CDR1 LGHDT and CDR2 YNNKEL (reference sequence). The CDR3 contains 12 residues. The DNA of the CDR3 is TGTGCCAGCAGCCAAGGGACAGATGAGCAGTTCTTC. The encoded protein is CASSQGTDEQFF.

The J gene is TRBJ2-1, the V gene TRBV5-5; D gene uncertain. Germline V lookup: CDR1 SGHKS, CDR2 YYEKEE (reference sequence). Trimming left V 4 bases short and J 8 bases short, with 16 bases between. This CDR3 has 14 amino acids. This CDR3 reads CASSLYSEADEQFF. The CDR3 DNA is TGTGCCAGCAGCCTTTACTCCGAGGCCGATGAGCAGTTCTTC.

The chain is built from TRBV6-4 and TRBJ1-2, with 11 nucleotides matching TRBD1. Germline V gives CDR1 MRHNA, CDR2 SNTAGT. J was trimmed by 8 bases and V by 3 bases; bases with no gene match: 8. The CDR3 runs to 15 residues. The CDR3 sequence is CASSEGTGGAGGYTF. In DNA, the CDR3 is TGTGCCAGCAGTGAAGGGACAGGGGGGGCTGGCGGCTACACCTTC.

The chain carries TRBV18 and TRBJ2-3; TRBD2 aligns across 7 bases. J gave up 0 bases and V 6 bases, and 3 bases lay outside the gene matches. The CDR3 is 14 amino acids. Germline CDR1 reads KGHSH; CDR2 reads LQKENI. CDR3 coding DNA: TGTGCCAGCTCGAAGCGGGGTAGCACAGATACGCAGTATTTT. Translating gives CASSKRGSTDTQYF. The variable domain in full, with the rest retrieved from reference TRBV18 and TRBJ2-3, is NAGVMQNPRHLVRRRGQEARLRCSPMKGHSHVYWYRQLPEEGLKFMVYLQKENIIDESGMPKERFSAEFPKEGPSILRIQQVVRGDSAAYFCASSKRGSTDTQYFGPGTRLTVL.

This sequence joins TRBV7-2 and TRBJ2-2; possibly TRBD2 for D (7 bases). From germline, CDR1 is SGHTA and CDR2 FQGNSA. V was cut by 5 bases and J by 4 bases, with 20 bases left in between. This CDR3 has 17 residues. This chain's CDR3 is CASSGGAGRTGTGELFF. CDR3 sequence (DNA): TGTGCCAGCAGCGGGGGGGCAGGGCGGACGGGCACCGGGGAGCTGTTTTTT.

The chain uses TRBV9 and TRBJ2-7, with TRBD2 matching 11 bases. Losses at the gene ends were 0 bases for V and 6 bases for J; bases not matched to a gene: 2. The CDR3 is 14 amino acids. CDR1 is SGDLS and CDR2 is YYNGEE in the germline V gene. The CDR3 here is CASSVGLAGFEQYF. The CDR3 DNA reads as TGTGCCAGCAGCGTAGGACTAGCGGGGTTCGAGCAGTACTTC.

The chain combines TRBV13 with TRBJ2-3, with TRBD1 as a possible D gene (5 bases). V was cut by 7 bases and J by 2 bases, with 16 bases left in between. Germline CDR1 is PRHDT and CDR2 is FYEKMQ (reference sequence). This CDR3 has 15 residues. As DNA, the CDR3 is TGTGCCAGCACAGGGCAGGGTTGGGACACAGATACGCAGTATTTT. This codes for CASTGQGWDTDTQYF.

The genes are TRBV5-6 and TRBJ1-2; TRBD1 matches 7 bases. CDR1 is SGHDT and CDR2 is YYEEEE in the germline V gene. The V and J ends lost 0 bases and 8 bases, in that order; junction bases with no gene match: 4. The CDR3 totals 13 residues. The DNA of the CDR3 is TGTGCCAGCAGCTTGGACAGGGGCTACGGCTACACCTTC. Translated, it gives CASSLDRGYGYTF.

The genes are TRBV18 and TRBJ2-3; TRBD2 matches at 16 bases. The CDR3 length is 20 residues. CDR1 and CDR2 (germline): KGHSH, LQKENI. Unmatched junction bases numbered 9, after V lost 2 bases and J lost 1 base. The CDR3 region is CASSPTPGTSGGAGTDTQYF. The CDR3 DNA follows: TGTGCCAGCTCACCAACTCCGGGGACTAGCGGGGGGGCTGGCACAGATACGCAGTATTTT. Combining the CDR3 with reference TRBV18 and TRBJ2-3 gives the whole variable domain NAGVMQNPRHLVRRRGQEARLRCSPMKGHSHVYWYRQLPEEGLKFMVYLQKENIIDESGMPKERFSAEFPKEGPSILRIQQVVRGDSAAYFCASSPTPGTSGGAGTDTQYFGPGTRLTVL.

This clone was detected a few times. A read error may produce the germline difference seen at one junction end. The chain is built from TRBV6-5 and TRBJ1-2; maybe TRBD1 (5 bases). Germline V gene lookup returns CDR1 MNHEY and CDR2 SVGAGI. This CDR3 has 13 residues. The CDR3 nucleotides read TGTGCCAGCAGGGACACCGGGCGTAACACCACCCTCTTC. This encodes CASRDTGRNTTLF.

The V and J genes are TRBV9 and TRBJ2-5; TRBD2 matches at 13 bases. V lost 3 bases to trimming and J lost 5 bases; unmatched junction nucleotides: 7. There are 16 residues in the CDR3. Looked up from germline, CDR1 is SGDLS and CDR2 is YYNGEE. The CDR3 bases are TGTGCCAGCAGCGCACTAGCGGGGGGGCCAGGGGAGACCCAGTACTTC. It codes for CASSALAGGPGETQYF.